The sequence of this T cell receptor beta chain was determined in a study of T cell responses to AZD1222 COVID-19 vaccine. Findings and caveats of the study: Among vaccine-associated CD4 TCRs, coverage spanned spike, with dominance at 160-218 and 743-854. Baseline serostatus was positive in only a handful of AZD1222 recipients.

Produced via immunoSEQ multiplex PCR; TCRdb's table is partial and in-frame only. The sample holds about 94,000 clones; 85% are singletons and the top ten take 4.5% to 5%. Germline V CDR1 and CDR2: LNHDA, SQIVND (reference sequence). V was trimmed by 8 bases and J by 2 bases, leaving 13 bases between them. The CDR3 contains 13 residues. Second-dose intervals near 4 or 12 weeks were combined. As for this clone: Its antigen remains unidentified.

Source: peripheral blood, taken 28 days after the second AZD1222 dose. This TCR was sampled from an adult who received the AZD1222 COVID-19 vaccine. The chain couples TRBV19 to TRBJ2-7; maybe TRBD1 (6 bases). CDR3 in amino acids: CASGRDNAYEQYF. Here the CDR3 DNA reads TGTGCCAGTGGCCGGGACAACGCCTACGAGCAGTACTTC.